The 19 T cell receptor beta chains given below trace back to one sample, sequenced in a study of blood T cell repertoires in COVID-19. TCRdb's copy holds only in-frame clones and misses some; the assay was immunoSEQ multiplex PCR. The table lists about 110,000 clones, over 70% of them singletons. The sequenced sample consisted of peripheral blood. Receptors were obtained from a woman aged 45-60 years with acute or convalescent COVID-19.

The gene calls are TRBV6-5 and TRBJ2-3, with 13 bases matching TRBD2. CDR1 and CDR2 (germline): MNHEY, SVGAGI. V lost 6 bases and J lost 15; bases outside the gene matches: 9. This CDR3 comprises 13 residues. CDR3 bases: TGTGCCAGCAGACTAGCGGGGGGGCCGAGACTATATTTT. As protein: CASRLAGGPRLYF.

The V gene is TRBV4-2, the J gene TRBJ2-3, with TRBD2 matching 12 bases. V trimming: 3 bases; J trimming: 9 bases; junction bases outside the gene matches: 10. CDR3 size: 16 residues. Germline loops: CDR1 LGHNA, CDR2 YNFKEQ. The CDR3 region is CASSQGLAGGPRTQYF. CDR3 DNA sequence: TGTGCCAGCAGCCAGGGCCTAGCGGGGGGGCCGCGGACGCAGTATTTT.

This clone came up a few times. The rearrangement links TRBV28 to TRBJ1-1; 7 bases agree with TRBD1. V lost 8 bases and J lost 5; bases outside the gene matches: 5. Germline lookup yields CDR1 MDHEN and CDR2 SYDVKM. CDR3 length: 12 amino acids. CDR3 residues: CASGDRITEAFF. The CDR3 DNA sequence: TGTGCCAGCGGGGACAGAATAACTGAAGCTTTCTTT.

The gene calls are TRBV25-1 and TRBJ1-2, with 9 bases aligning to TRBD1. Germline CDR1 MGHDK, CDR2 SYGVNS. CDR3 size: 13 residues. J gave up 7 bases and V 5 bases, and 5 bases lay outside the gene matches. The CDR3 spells CASSSGTGLGYTF. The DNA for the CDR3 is TGTGCCAGCAGTTCAGGGACAGGGCTTGGCTACACCTTC.

The CDR3 is CASSVGQSTDTQYF. CDR3 bases: TGTGCCAGCAGTGTTGGACAGTCCACAGATACGCAGTATTTT. The chain has TRBV7-3 and TRBJ2-3; TRBD1 might be the D (6 bases). Germline assignment: CDR1 SGHTA and CDR2 FQGTGA. V was pared by 6 bases and J by 2 bases, with 12 bases between. This CDR3 has 14 amino acids. Full variable domain (outside the CDR3, taken from reference TRBV7-3 and TRBJ2-3): GAGVSQTPSNKVTEKGKYVELRCDPISGHTALYWYRQSLGQGPEFLIYFQGTGAADDSGLPNDRFFAVRPEGSVSTLKIQRTERGDSAVYLCASSVGQSTDTQYFGPGTRLTVL.

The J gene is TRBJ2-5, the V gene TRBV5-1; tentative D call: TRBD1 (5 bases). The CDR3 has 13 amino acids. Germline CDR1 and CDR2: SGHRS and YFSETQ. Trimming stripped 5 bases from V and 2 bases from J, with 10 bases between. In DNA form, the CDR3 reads TGCGCCAGCAGATCCAGGGAACAAGAGACCCAGTACTTC. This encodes CASRSREQETQYF.

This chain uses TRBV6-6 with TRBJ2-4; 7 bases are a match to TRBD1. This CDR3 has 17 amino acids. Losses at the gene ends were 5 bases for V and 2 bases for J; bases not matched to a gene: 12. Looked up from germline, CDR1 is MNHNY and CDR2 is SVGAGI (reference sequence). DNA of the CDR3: TGTGCCAGCAGTCGTTCCCGGACAGGCCGATCCAAAAACATTCAGTACTTC. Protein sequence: CASSRSRTGRSKNIQYF.

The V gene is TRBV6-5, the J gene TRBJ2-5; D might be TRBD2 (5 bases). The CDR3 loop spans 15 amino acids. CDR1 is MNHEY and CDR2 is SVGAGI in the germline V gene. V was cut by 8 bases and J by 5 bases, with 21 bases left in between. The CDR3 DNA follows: TGTGCCAGCCTGGCCGCGCCTAGGAGGTGGGAGACCCAGTACTTC. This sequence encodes CASLAAPRRWETQYF.

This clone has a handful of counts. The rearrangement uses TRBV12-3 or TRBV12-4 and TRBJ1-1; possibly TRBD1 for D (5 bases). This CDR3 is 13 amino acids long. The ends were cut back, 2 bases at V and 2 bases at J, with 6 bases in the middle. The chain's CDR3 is CASSLTGNTEAFF. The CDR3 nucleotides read TGTGCCAGCAGTTTAACAGGTAACACTGAAGCTTTCTTT.

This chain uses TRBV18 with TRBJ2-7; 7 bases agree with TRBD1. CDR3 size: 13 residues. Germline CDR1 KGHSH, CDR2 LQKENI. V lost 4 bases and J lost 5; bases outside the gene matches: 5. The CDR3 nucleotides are TGTGCCAGCTCACGAGGGACAGAGGACGAGCAGTACTTC. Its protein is CASSRGTEDEQYF.

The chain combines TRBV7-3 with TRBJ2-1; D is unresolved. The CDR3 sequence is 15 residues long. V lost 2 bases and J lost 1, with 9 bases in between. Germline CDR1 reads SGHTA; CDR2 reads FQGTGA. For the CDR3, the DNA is TGTGCCAGCAGCTTAGGTCCGACATCCTACAATGAGCAGTTCTTC. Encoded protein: CASSLGPTSYNEQFF.

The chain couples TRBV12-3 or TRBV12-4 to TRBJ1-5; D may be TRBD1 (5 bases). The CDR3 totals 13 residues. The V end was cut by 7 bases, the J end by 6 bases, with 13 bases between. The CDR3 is CASTSAQGQPQHF. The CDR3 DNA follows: TGTGCCAGCACCTCAGCCCAGGGTCAGCCCCAGCATTTT.

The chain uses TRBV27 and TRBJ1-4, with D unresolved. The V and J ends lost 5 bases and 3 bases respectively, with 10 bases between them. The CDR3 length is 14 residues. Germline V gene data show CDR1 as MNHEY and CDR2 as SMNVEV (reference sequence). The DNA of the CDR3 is TGTGCCAGCAGTCTACAAGGAGCTAATGAAAAACTGTTTTTT. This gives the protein CASSLQGANEKLFF.

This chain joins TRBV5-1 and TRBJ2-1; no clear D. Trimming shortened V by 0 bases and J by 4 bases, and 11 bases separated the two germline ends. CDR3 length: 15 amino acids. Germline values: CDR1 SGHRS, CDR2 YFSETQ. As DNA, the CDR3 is TGCGCCAGCAGCTTGGGTACCCTACTATACAATGAGCAGTTCTTC. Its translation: CASSLGTLLYNEQFF.

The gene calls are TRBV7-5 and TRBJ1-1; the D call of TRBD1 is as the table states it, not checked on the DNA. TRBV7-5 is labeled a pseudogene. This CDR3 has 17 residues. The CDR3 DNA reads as TGTGTCAGAAGCTCAAGGACAAATCTCTTGAAGGACACTGAAGCTTTCTTT. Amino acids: CVRSSRTNLLKDTEAFF.

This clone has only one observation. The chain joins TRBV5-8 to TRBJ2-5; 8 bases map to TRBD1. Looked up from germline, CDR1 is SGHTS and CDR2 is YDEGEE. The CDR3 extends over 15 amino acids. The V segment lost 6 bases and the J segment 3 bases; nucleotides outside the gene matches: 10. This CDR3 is CASKPGRTGKETQYF. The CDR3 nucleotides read TGTGCCAGCAAACCAGGCCGGACAGGGAAAGAGACCCAGTACTTC.

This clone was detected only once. CDR3 bases: TGTGCCAGCAGTTTGCAAATTGAGGTTGACTATGGCTACACCTTC. It translates to CASSLQIEVDYGYTF. The chain combines TRBV28 with TRBJ1-2; no firm D call. CDR3 size: 15 residues. CDR1 is MDHEN and CDR2 is SYDVKM in the germline V gene. V shed 3 bases and J shed 3 bases, with 14 bases lying between them.

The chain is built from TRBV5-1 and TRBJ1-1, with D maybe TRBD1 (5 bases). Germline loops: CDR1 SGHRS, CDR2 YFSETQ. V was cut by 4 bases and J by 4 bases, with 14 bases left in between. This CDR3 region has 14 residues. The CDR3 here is CASSTGHPVTEAFF. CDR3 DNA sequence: TGCGCCAGCAGCACTGGACATCCGGTCACTGAAGCTTTCTTT.

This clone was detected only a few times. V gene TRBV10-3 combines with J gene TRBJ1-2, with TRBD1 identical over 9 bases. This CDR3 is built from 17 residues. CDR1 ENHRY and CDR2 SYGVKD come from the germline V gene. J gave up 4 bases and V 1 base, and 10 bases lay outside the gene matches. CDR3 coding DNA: TGTGCCATCAGTGAGTACGGGACAGGGACAAGAGGCTATGGCTACACCTTC. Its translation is CAISEYGTGTRGYGYTF.